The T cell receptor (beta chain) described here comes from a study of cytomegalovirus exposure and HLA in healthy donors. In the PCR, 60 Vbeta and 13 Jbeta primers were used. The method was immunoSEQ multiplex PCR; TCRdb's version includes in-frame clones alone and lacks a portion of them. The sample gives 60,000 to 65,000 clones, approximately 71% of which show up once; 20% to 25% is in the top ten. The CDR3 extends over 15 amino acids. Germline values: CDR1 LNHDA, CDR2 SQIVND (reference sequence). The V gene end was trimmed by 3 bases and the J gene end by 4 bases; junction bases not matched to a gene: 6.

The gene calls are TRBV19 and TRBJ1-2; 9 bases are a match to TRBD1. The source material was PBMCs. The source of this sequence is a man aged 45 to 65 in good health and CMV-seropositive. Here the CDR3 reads CASSIGTGFFYGYTF. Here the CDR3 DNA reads TGTGCCAGTAGTATCGGGACAGGGTTTTTCTATGGCTACACCTTC. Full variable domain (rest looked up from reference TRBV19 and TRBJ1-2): DGGITQSPKYLFRKEGQNVTLSCEQNLNHDAMYWYRQDPGQGLRLIYYSQIVNDFQKGDIAEGYSVSREKKESFPLTVTSAQKNPTAFYLCASSIGTGFFYGYTFGSGTRLTVV.